The 7 T cell receptor beta chains presented below share a single source sample, sequenced in a study of radiation and T cells in renal cell carcinoma. Libraries were prepared by immunoSEQ multiplex PCR; TCRdb keeps only in-frame clonotypes and omits some of them. This sample has about 15,000 clones, with less than 65% found just once. Treatment reported: treatment-naive control, cytoreductive nephrectomy. The sequencing used tumor tissue, collected from a patient whose treatment was nephrectomy without radiotherapy. Receptor source: a man in his sixties with renal cell carcinoma.

V usage is TRBV5-1 and J usage is TRBJ2-7; D remains ambiguous. This CDR3 is 11 amino acids long. The V gene lost 5 bases and the J gene lost 0 bases, with 3 bases spanning the gap. Germline CDR1 and CDR2: SGHRS and YFSETQ. CDR3 DNA sequence: TGCGCCAGCAGGTTCTCCTACGAGCAGTACTTC. Its protein is CASRFSYEQYF.

This clone was seen a single time. This chain joins TRBV9 and TRBJ2-1; D tentatively fits TRBD1 or TRBD2 (5 bases each). The CDR3 is made up of 13 amino acids. V was clipped by 1 base and J by 8 bases, with 10 bases between them. CDR1 SGDLS and CDR2 YYNGEE come from the germline V gene. The CDR3 DNA is TGTGCCAGCAGCGTAATGGGGGTGGATGAGCAGTTCTTC. This codes for CASSVMGVDEQFF.

This clone occurred a few times. The V and J genes are TRBV5-6 and TRBJ1-2, with 7 bases identical to TRBD1. There are 14 residues in the CDR3. Germline CDR1 SGHDT, CDR2 YYEEEE. J was trimmed by 4 bases and V by 3 bases; bases with no gene match: 6. The CDR3 loop reads CASSSRDRPYGYTF. The CDR3 nucleotides read TGTGCCAGCAGCTCCCGGGACAGACCCTATGGCTACACCTTC.

V is TRBV29-1 and J is TRBJ1-4; TRBD1 agrees at 7 bases. This CDR3 contains 13 residues. Germline values: CDR1 SQVTM, CDR2 ANQGSEA. The J segment lost 8 bases and the V segment lost 6 bases, leaving 9 bases of the junction unmatched. The CDR3: CSVDDREGEKLFF. CDR3 sequence (DNA): TGCAGCGTAGATGACAGGGAGGGAGAAAAACTGTTTTTT.

This clone was recorded only once. The chain has TRBV6-6 and TRBJ2-5; 8 nucleotides align to TRBD2. Germline-derived CDR1 and CDR2 are MNHNY and SVGAGI (reference sequence). V lost 2 bases, J lost 9 bases, and 14 bases stayed unmatched. The CDR3 is made up of 16 amino acids. CDR3 in amino acids: CASSYRSGAGPTSQYF. DNA of the CDR3: TGTGCCAGCAGTTACCGTAGCGGGGCCGGTCCTACGTCCCAGTACTTC.

The chain couples TRBV4-3 to TRBJ2-3; D is perhaps TRBD1 (5 bases). Trimming stripped 4 bases from V and 3 bases from J, with 11 bases between. This CDR3 has 14 amino acids. Germline CDR1 and CDR2: LGHNA and YSLEER. CDR3 nucleotide sequence: TGCGCCAGCAGCCGGCAGGGTCGGACAGATACGCAGTATTTT. It translates to CASSRQGRTDTQYF.

This clone appeared a few times. The chain has TRBV19 and TRBJ1-1; 10 bases line up with TRBD1. The germline gives CDR1 LNHDA, CDR2 SQIVND (reference sequence). Trimming cost V 8 bases and J 4 bases; bases outside gene matches: 7. The CDR3 runs 14 residues. For the CDR3, the DNA is TGTGCCAGTGGACAGGGGGTTAGGAGCACTGAAGCTTTCTTT. This sequence encodes CASGQGVRSTEAFF.